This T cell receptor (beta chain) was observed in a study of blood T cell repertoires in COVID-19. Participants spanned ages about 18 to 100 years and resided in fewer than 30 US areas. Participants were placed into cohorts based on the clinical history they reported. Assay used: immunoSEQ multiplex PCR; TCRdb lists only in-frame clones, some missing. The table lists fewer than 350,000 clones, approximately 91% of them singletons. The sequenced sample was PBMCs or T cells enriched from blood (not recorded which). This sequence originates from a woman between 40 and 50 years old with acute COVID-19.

This CDR3 reads CASSLAGTGSTGELFF. In DNA form, the CDR3 reads TGCGCCAGCAGCCTGGCCGGGACAGGGTCCACCGGGGAGCTGTTTTTT. V is TRBV5-1 and J is TRBJ2-2; 9 bases map to TRBD1. Per germline, CDR1 SGHRS and CDR2 YFSETQ. CDR3 length: 16 amino acids. The trim removed 4 bases at V and 4 bases at J, leaving 8 bases unmatched.